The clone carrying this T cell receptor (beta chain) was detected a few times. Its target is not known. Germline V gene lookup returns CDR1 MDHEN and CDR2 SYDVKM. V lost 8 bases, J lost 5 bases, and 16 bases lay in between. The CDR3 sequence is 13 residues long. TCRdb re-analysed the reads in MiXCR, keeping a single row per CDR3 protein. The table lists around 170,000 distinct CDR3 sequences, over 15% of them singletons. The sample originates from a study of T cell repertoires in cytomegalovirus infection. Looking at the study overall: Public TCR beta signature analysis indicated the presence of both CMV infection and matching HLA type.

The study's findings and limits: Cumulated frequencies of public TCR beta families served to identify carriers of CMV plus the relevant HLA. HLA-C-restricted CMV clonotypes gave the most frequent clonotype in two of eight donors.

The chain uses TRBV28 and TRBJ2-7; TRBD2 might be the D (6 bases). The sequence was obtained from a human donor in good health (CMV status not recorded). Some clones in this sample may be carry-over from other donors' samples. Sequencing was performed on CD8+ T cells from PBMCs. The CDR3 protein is CASGDSSRDEQYF. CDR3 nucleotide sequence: TGTGCCAGCGGGGACTCGAGTCGCGACGAGCAGTACTTC.